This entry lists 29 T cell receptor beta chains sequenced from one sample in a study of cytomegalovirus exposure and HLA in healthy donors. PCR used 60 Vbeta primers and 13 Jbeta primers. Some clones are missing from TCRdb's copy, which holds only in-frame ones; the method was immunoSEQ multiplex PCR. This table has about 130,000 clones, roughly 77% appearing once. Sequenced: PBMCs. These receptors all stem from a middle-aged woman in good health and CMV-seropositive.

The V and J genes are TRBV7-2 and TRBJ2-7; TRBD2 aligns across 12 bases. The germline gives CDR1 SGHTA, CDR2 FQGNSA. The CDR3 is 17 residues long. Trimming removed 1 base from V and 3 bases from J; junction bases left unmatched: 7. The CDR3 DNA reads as TGTGCCAGCAGCTTAGGTCCGGCGACTAGCGGGAGCTACGAGCAGTACTTC. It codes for CASSLGPATSGSYEQYF.

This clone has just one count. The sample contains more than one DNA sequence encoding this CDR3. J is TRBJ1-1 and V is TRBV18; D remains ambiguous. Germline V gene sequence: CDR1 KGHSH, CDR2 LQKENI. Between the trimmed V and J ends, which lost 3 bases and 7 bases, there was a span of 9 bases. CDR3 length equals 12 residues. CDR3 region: CASSPLTGEAFF. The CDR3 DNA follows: TGTGCCAGCTCACCTTTAACCGGTGAAGCTTTCTTT. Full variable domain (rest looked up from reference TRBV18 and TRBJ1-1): NAGVMQNPRHLVRRRGQEARLRCSPMKGHSHVYWYRQLPEEGLKFMVYLQKENIIDESGMPKERFSAEFPKEGPSILRIQQVVRGDSAAYFCASSPLTGEAFFGQGTRLTVV.

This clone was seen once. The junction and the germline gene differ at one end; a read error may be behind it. The CDR3 DNA follows: TGTTCCAGCAGCTCATCGGGGGGACAGGCCCATTTC. This translates into CSSSSSGGQAHF. V usage is TRBV7-9 and J usage is TRBJ2-7, with D possibly TRBD1 on 8 matching bases. Germline lookup yields CDR1 SEHNR and CDR2 FQNEAQ (reference sequence). The CDR3 covers 12 residues.

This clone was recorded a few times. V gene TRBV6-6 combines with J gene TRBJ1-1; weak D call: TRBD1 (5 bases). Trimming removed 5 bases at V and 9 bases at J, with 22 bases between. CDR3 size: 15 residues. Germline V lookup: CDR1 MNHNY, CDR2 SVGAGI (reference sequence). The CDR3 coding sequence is TGTGCCAGCAGTACCCCCGGGGACTTTTTTCTACAAGCTTTCTTT. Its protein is CASSTPGDFFLQAFF.

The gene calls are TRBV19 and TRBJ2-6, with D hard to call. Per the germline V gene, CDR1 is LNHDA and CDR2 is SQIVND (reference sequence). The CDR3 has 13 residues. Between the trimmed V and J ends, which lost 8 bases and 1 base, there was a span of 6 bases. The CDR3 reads CASERSGANVLTF. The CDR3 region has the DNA TGTGCCAGTGAGAGGTCTGGGGCCAACGTCCTGACTTTC.

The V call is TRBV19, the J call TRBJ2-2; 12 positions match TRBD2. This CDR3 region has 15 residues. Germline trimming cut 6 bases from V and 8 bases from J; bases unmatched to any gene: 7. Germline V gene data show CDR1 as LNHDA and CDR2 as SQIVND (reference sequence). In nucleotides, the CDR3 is TGTGCCAGTAGAGACCCGGGACTAGCGGGTGGGGAGCTGTTTTTT. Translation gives CASRDPGLAGGELFF.

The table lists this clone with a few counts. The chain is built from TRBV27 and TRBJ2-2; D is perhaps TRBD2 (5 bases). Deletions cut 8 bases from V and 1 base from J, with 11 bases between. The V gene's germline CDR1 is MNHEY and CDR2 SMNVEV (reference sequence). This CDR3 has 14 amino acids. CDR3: CASADGMNTGELFF. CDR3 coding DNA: TGTGCCAGCGCGGACGGGATGAACACCGGGGAGCTGTTTTTT.

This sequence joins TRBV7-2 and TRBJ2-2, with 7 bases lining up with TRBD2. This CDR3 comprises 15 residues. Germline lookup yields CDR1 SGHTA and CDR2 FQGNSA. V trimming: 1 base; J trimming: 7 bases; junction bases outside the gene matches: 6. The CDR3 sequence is CASSLGGGSVGELFF. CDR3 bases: TGTGCCAGCAGCTTAGGGGGCGGGAGTGTCGGGGAGCTGTTTTTT.

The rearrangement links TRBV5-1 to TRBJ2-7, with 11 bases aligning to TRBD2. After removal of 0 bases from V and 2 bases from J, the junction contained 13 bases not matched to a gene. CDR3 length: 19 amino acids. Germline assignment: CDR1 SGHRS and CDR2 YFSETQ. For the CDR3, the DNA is TGCGCCAGCAGCTTGGAATCACTAGCGGGGGCCCCCATCCCCTACGAGCAGTACTTC. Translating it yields CASSLESLAGAPIPYEQYF.

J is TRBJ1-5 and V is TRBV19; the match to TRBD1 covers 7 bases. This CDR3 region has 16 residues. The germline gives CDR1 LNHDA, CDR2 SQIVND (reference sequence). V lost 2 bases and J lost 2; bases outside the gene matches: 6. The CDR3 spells CASSIYPRGGNQPQHF. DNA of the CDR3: TGTGCCAGTAGTATATACCCCAGGGGGGGCAATCAGCCCCAGCATTTT.

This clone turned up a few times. The CDR3 spells CASSIYADMNTEAFF. CDR3 sequence (DNA): TGTGCCAGTAGTATATACGCAGACATGAACACTGAAGCTTTCTTT. This chain links TRBV19 with TRBJ1-1; D remains unclear. The length of the CDR3 is 15 residues. V lost 2 bases, J lost 0 bases, and 10 bases lay in between. Per germline, CDR1 LNHDA and CDR2 SQIVND (reference sequence).

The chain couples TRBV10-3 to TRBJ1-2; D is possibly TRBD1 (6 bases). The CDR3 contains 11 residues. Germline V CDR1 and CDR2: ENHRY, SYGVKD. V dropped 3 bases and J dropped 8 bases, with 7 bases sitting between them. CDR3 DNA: TGTGCCATCAGTGATGGGGGCGGCTACACCTTC. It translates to CAISDGGGYTF.

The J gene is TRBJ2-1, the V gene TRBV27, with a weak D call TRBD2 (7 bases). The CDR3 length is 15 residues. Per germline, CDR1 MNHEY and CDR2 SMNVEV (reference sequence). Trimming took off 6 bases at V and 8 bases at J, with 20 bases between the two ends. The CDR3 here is CASSPYGGGGYEQFF. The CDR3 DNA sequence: TGTGCCAGCAGCCCCTACGGGGGCGGGGGCTATGAGCAGTTCTTC.

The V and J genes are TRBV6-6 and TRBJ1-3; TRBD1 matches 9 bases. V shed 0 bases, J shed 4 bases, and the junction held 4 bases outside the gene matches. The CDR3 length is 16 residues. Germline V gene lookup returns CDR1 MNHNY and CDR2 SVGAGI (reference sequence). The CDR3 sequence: CASSYSTGGIGNTIYF. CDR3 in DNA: TGTGCCAGCAGTTACTCAACAGGGGGCATCGGAAACACCATATATTTT.

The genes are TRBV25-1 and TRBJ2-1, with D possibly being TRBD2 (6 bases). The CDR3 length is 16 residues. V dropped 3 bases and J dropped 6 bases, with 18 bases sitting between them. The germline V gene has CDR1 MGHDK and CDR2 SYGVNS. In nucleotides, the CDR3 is TGTGCCAGCAGTGACCTCCGGGACTCGAGAACCAATGAGCAGTTCTTC. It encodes CASSDLRDSRTNEQFF.

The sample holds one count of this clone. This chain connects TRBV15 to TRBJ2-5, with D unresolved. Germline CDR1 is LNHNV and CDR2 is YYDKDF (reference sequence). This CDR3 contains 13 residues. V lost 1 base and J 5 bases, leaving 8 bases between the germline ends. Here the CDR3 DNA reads TGTGCCACCAGCAGAGTCCTAGAGGAGACCCAGTACTTC. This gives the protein CATSRVLEETQYF. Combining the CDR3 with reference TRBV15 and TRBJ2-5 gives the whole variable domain DAMVIQNPRYQVTQFGKPVTLSCSQTLNHNVMYWYQQKSSQAPKLLFHYYDKDFNNEADTPDNFQSRRPNTSFCFLDIRSPGLGDTAMYLCATSRVLEETQYFGPGTRLLVL.

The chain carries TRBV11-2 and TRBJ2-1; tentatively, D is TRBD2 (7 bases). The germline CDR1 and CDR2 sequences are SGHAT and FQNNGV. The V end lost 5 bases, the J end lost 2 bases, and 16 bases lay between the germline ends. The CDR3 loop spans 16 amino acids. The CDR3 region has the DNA TGTGCCAGCAGCCCGGTGGGGGGGGGCCCCTACAATGAGCAGTTCTTC. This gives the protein CASSPVGGGPYNEQFF. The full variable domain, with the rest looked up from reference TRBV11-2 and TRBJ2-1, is EAGVAQSPRYKIIEKRQSVAFWCNPISGHATLYWYQQILGQGPKLLIQFQNNGVVDDSQLPKDRFSAERLKGVDSTLKIQPAKLEDSAVYLCASSPVGGGPYNEQFFGPGTRLTVL.

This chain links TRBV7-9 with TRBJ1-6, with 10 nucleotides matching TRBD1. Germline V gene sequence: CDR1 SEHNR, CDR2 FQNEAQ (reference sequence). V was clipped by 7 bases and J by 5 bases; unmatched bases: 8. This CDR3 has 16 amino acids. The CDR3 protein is CASTPRGTGDNSPLHF. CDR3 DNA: TGTGCCAGCACCCCAAGGGGGACAGGGGATAATTCACCCCTCCACTTT.

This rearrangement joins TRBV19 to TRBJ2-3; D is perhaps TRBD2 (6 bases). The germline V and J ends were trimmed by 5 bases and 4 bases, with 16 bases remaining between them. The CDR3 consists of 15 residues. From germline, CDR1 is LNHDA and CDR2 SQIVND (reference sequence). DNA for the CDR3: TGTGCCAGTAGTGTTGTGGCGGGGATAGCAGATACGCAGTATTTT. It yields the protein CASSVVAGIADTQYF.

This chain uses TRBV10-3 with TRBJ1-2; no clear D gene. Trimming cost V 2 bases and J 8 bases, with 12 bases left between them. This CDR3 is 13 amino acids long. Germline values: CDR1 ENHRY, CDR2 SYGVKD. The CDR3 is CAISEIRERGYTF. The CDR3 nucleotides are TGTGCCATCAGTGAGATCCGTGAGAGGGGCTACACCTTC.

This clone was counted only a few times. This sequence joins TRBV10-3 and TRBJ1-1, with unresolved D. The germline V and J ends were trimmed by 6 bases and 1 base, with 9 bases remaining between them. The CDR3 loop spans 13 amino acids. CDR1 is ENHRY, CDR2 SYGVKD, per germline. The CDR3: CAISTSENTEAFF. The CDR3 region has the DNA TGTGCCATCAGCACAAGTGAGAACACTGAAGCTTTCTTT.

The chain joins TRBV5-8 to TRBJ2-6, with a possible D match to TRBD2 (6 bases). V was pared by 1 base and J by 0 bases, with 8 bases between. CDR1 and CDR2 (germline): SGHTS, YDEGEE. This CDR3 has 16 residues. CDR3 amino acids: CASSLWGDSGANVLTF. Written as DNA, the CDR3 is TGTGCCAGCAGCTTGTGGGGGGACTCTGGGGCCAACGTCCTGACTTTC.

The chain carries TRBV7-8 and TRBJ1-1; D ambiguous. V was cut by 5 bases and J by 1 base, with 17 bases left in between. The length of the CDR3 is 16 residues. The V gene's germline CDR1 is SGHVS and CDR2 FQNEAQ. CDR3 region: CASSPRGRLSNTEAFF. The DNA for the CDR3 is TGTGCCAGCAGCCCCCGTGGGAGGCTATCGAACACTGAAGCTTTCTTT.

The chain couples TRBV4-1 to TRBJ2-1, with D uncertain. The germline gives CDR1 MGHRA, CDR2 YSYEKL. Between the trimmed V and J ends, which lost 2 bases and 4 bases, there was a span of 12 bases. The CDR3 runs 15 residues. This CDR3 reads CASSQLLTEYNEQFF. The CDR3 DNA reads TGCGCCAGCAGCCAACTTTTGACTGAATACAATGAGCAGTTCTTC.

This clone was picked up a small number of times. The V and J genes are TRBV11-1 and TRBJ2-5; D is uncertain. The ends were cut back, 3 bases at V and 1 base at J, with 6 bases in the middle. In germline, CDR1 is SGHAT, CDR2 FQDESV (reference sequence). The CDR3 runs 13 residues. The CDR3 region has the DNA TGTGCCAGCAGCTTCGGGTCCCAAGAGACCCAGTACTTC. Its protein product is CASSFGSQETQYF.

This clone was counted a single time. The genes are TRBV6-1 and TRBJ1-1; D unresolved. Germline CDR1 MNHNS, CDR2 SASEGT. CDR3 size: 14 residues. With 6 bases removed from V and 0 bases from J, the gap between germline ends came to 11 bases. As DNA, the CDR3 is TGTGCCAGCAGCCTCGGGTGGGTGAACACTGAAGCTTTCTTT. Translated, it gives CASSLGWVNTEAFF.

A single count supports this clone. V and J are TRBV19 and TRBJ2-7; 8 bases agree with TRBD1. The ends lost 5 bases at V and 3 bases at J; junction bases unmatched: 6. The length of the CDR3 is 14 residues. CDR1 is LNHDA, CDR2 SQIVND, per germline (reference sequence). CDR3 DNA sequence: TGTGCCAGTAGTGCCACAGGGGGGAACTACGAGCAGTACTTC. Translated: CASSATGGNYEQYF.

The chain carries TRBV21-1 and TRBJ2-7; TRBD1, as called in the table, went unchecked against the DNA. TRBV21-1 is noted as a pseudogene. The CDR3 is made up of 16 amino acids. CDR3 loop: CASSKFSRGRPYEQYF. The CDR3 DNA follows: TGTGCCAGCAGCAAATTTAGCAGGGGGCGCCCCTACGAGCAGTACTTC.

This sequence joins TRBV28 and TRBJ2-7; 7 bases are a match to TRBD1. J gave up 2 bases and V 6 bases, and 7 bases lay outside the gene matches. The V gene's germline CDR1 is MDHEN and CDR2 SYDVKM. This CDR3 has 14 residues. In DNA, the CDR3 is TGTGCCAGCAGGAGGGGGCAGAGAGCCTACGAGCAGTACTTC. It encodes CASRRGQRAYEQYF.